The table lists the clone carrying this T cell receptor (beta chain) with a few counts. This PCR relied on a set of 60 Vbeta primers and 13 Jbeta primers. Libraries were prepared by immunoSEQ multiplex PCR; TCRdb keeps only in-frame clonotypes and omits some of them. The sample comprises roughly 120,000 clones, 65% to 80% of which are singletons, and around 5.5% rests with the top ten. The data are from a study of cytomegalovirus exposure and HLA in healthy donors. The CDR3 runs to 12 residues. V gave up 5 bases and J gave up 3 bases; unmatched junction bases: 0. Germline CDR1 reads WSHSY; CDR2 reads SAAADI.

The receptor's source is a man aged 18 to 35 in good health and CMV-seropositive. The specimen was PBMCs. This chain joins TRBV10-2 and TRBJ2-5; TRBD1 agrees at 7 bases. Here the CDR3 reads CASSQGEETQYF. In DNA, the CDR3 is TGCGCCAGCAGTCAGGGGGAAGAGACCCAGTACTTC.